The rows below give T cell receptor beta chains drawn from one sample of a study of response to subunit inactivated influenza vaccine. TCRdb passed the RT-PCR reads through MiXCR, listing each CDR3 protein once. The table shows about 180,000 distinct CDR3 sequences, with about 10% occurring only once. Sequenced material: CD8+ T cells sorted from PBMCs, taken less than 30 months after vaccination. The source is a man aged 45 to 70 who received an inactivated influenza vaccine. Each CDR3 is given with its conserved first and last residue. Each record gives: J gene, clone size, V gene, D gene, CDR3 DNA, CDR3 protein. D genes are given only for firm matches. Not every row has a clone size; where given, it reads once, few, many or a size class.

TRBJ1-5	-	TRBV4-1	TRBD1	TGCGCCAGCAGCCAAGAAGAACAGGGGCTCAATCAGCCCCAGCATTTT	CASSQEEQGLNQPQHF
TRBJ2-4	-	TRBV15	-	TGTGCCACCGCGCCTAGGGGGAGCAAAAACATTCAGTACTTC	CATAPRGSKNIQYF
TRBJ2-1	few	TRBV6-1	-	TGTGCCAGCAGCTTCACAGAGGGGGGCAACGAGCAGTTCTTC	CASSFTEGGNEQFF
TRBJ2-5	few	TRBV29-1	-	TGCAGCGTCTGGGGGGGGACAGGACAAGAGACCCAGTACTTC	CSVWGGTGQETQYF
TRBJ2-7	many	TRBV29-1	TRBD1	TGCAGCGTGGGGGACAGCCCCTACGAGCAGTACTTC	CSVGDSPYEQYF
TRBJ2-1	many	TRBV6-2/TRBV6-3	TRBD1	TGTGCCAGCAGCCGGGCGGGACAGGGGGGCAATGAGCAGTTCTTC	CASSRAGQGGNEQFF
TRBJ2-1	-	TRBV7-9	TRBD1	TGTGCCAGCAGCTTAGGGGGAACAGGGGGTATTATTGAGCAGTTCTTC	CASSLGGTGGIIEQFF
TRBJ2-1	few	TRBV28	-	TGTGCCAGCAGAACCTTGGGACTGAACAATGAGCAGTTCTTC	CASRTLGLNNEQFF
TRBJ1-2	few	TRBV5-5	TRBD1	TGTGCCAGCAGTTATGGGACAGGTCACGGCTACACCTTC	CASSYGTGHGYTF
TRBJ1-6	few	TRBV7-9	TRBD1	TGTGCCAGCAGCTTTTGGACAGGGGGGACAAATTCACCCCTCCACTTT	CASSFWTGGTNSPLHF
TRBJ2-1	many	TRBV28	-	TGTGCCAGCAGTTCTTTGGGAGGCGGGACCCCCTACAATGAGCAGTTCTTC	CASSSLGGGTPYNEQFF
TRBJ1-1	many	TRBV5-1	-	TGCGCCAGCAGCTTTCAGGGGCCGAACACTGAAGCTTTCTTT	CASSFQGPNTEAFF
TRBJ1-2	many	TRBV12-3/TRBV12-4	-	TGTGCCAGCAGTCAAAAACAGGGCCTCTATGGCTACACCTTC	CASSQKQGLYGYTF
TRBJ1-1	many	TRBV29-1	TRBD1	TGCAGCGTTGATCAGGGGGAGAACACTGAAGCTTTCTTT	CSVDQGENTEAFF
TRBJ1-2	few	TRBV28	-	TGTGCCAGCAGTCAACAGCGGACAGATGGCTACACCTTC	CASSQQRTDGYTF
TRBJ2-5	few	TRBV6-2/TRBV6-3	TRBD2	TGTGCCAGCAGTCCCGGACTAGCGGCAGAGACCCAGTACTTC	CASSPGLAAETQYF
TRBJ2-3	once	TRBV11-2	-	TGTGCCAGCAGCTTAGAATATGCGGCTACCACAGATACGAAGTATTTT	CASSLEYAATTDTKYF
TRBJ2-7	-	TRBV6-1	-	TGTGCCAGCAGTCCTAGCGATCGGGCCTACGAGCAGTACTTC	CASSPSDRAYEQYF
TRBJ2-2	few	TRBV2	-	TGTGCCAGCAGTGAAGTTGGGCAGGGTAGTACCGGGGAGCTGTTTTTT	CASSEVGQGSTGELFF
TRBJ2-7	-	TRBV10-3	TRBD2	TGTGCCATCAGTGAGGCCTTAGCGGGAGGCGTAACATACGAGCAGTACTTC	CAISEALAGGVTYEQYF
TRBJ2-5	many	TRBV7-2	TRBD2	TGTGCCAGCAGCTTACTAGCGGGGACACAAGAGACCCAGTACTTC	CASSLLAGTQETQYF
TRBJ2-7	few	TRBV20-1	TRBD2	TGCAGTGCCCCTGTGATCCGGGAGGGGTACGAGCAGTACTTC	CSAPVIREGYEQYF
TRBJ1-5	many	TRBV28	TRBD1	TGTGCCAGCAGTACCACAGGGGGCGTCGGAAATCAGCCCCAGCATTTT	CASSTTGGVGNQPQHF
TRBJ2-7	many	TRBV6-5	-	TGTGCCAGCAGTTACGGTGGGGGTTCCTACGAGCAGTACTTC	CASSYGGGSYEQYF
TRBJ1-6	few	TRBV4-3	-	TGCGCCAGCAGCCAAGATTTTTCGTCACCCCTCCACTTT	CASSQDFSSPLHF
TRBJ1-1	few	TRBV5-1	TRBD1	TGCGCCAGCAGCATCGCGGGGACAGGGGGGAGTGGGAACACTGAAGCTTTCTTT	CASSIAGTGGSGNTEAFF
TRBJ1-1	few	TRBV7-3	-	TGTGCCAGCAGCTTAATTCGGGGGACCAACACTGAAGCTTTCTTT	CASSLIRGTNTEAFF
TRBJ2-1	once	TRBV29-1	TRBD2	TGCAGCGGGGCACTAGCGGGAGGAACTGACAATGAGCAGTTCTTC	CSGALAGGTDNEQFF
TRBJ2-7	few	TRBV6-5	TRBD1	TGTGCCAGCAGTTACTCGTGGACAGGGTTCTACGAGCAGTACTTC	CASSYSWTGFYEQYF
TRBJ2-5	many	TRBV12-3/TRBV12-4	-	TGTGCCAGCAGTTTTGAACAGGGAAGGTCCCAAGAGACCCAGTACTTC	CASSFEQGRSQETQYF
TRBJ2-1	few	TRBV5-6	TRBD2	TGTGCCAGCAGCTTGGGACTAGCGGGACCCAGCGCCGCTGAGCAGTTCTTC	CASSLGLAGPSAAEQFF
TRBJ2-5	few	TRBV27	-	TGTGCCAGCAGCTTGTTAACAGCAGGTCAAGAGACCCAGTACTTC	CASSLLTAGQETQYF
TRBJ2-6	few	TRBV20-1	TRBD1	TGCAGTGCTAGAATTTTTAGGGACAGCTCTGGGGCCAACGTCCTGACTTTC	CSARIFRDSSGANVLTF
TRBJ1-3	few	TRBV11-2	-	TGTGCCAGCAGCTTAGAGCTCGGAAACACCATATATTTT	CASSLELGNTIYF
TRBJ2-5	-	TRBV19	-	TGTGCCAGTAGCCTTTACGTCGTGCCCAGGGAGACCCAGTACTTC	CASSLYVVPRETQYF
TRBJ2-1	few	TRBV9	TRBD2	TGTGCCAGCAGCGTAGGTGGGGGGGCCTACAATGAGCAGTTCTTC	CASSVGGGAYNEQFF
TRBJ2-3	few	TRBV5-1	TRBD2	TGCGCCAGCAGCTTTTGGGGCGGGAGTAACGCAGATACGCAGTATTTT	CASSFWGGSNADTQYF
TRBJ2-3	-	TRBV12-3/TRBV12-4	-	TGTGCCAGCAGTCCCCAGGTAGGCACAGATACGCAGTATTTT	CASSPQVGTDTQYF
TRBJ2-7	few	TRBV5-1	-	TGCGCCAGCAGCTTGGTCCAGGGGACATCCTACGAGCAGTACTTC	CASSLVQGTSYEQYF
TRBJ2-1	many	TRBV4-3	-	TGCGCCAGCAGCCAAGATATCGGCCCCATCTCCTACAATGAGCAGTTCTTC	CASSQDIGPISYNEQFF
TRBJ2-3	many	TRBV5-6	TRBD2	TGTGCCAGCAGCTTTGGGACTAGCATGTACGGGCCTGGCTTCACAGATACGCAGTATTTT	CASSFGTSMYGPGFTDTQYF
TRBJ2-7	many	TRBV29-1	-	TGCAGCATCCGGGACAACTACGAGCAGTACTTC	CSIRDNYEQYF
TRBJ2-7	-	TRBV9	-	TGTGCCAGCAGCGTAGCTTCGGAAGACTACGAGCAGTACTTC	CASSVASEDYEQYF
TRBJ1-3	-	TRBV7-3	-	TGTGCCAGCTCTCAGGGAACTGGAAACACCATATATTTT	CASSQGTGNTIYF
TRBJ2-5	-	TRBV18	-	TGTGCCAGCTCGCCTCGTGGCGTCGAAGAGACCCAGTACTTC	CASSPRGVEETQYF
TRBJ2-3	few	TRBV27	-	TGTGCCAGCAGTTTACTTCTGGGGGATACGCAGTATTTT	CASSLLLGDTQYF
TRBJ2-1	many	TRBV6-2/TRBV6-3	-	TGTGCCAGCAGTTACATATTCGATCGCTCCTACAATGAGCAGTTCTTC	CASSYIFDRSYNEQFF
TRBJ1-6	-	TRBV7-9	-	TGTGCCAGCAGCGAAAGGTTGGGTTCACCCCTCCACTTT	CASSERLGSPLHF
TRBJ2-5	-	TRBV6-5	TRBD1	TGTGCCAGCAGTTACTCGTATACCCCGGGGACAGGGCCCCAAGAGACCCAGTACTTC	CASSYSYTPGTGPQETQYF
TRBJ2-7	few	TRBV4-3	-	TGCGCCAGCAGCCAAGAAGTGGGCTACGAGCAGTACTTC	CASSQEVGYEQYF
TRBJ2-7	many	TRBV19	-	TGTGCCAGTACCCCAGGGGGGAGCTACGAGCAGTACTTC	CASTPGGSYEQYF
TRBJ1-1	few	TRBV12-3/TRBV12-4	-	TGTGCCAGCAGTTTAACGCAAGCCTTACGCACTGAAGCTTTCTTT	CASSLTQALRTEAFF
TRBJ1-1	-	TRBV5-1	-	TGCGCCAGCAGCTTGGCCGCGGATTTGGAAACTGAAGCTTTCTTT	CASSLAADLETEAFF